Listed here are 8 T cell receptor beta chains from one sample, sequenced in a study of glioma-infiltrating T cells after dendritic cell vaccination. The method was immunoSEQ multiplex PCR; TCRdb's version includes in-frame clones alone and lacks a portion of them. The repertoire includes about 92,000 clones, approximately 84% of them detected once, and around 16% sits in the top ten. The sample consisted of blood, taken before dendritic cell vaccination. These receptors came from a human donor with glioblastoma.

V gene TRBV7-2 combines with J gene TRBJ1-2; 9 positions match TRBD1. Trimming at V came to 4 bases and at J to 8 bases, leaving 11 bases not matched to a gene. The CDR3 contains 15 residues. Germline V gives CDR1 SGHTA, CDR2 FQGNSA. The chain's CDR3 is CASSSTWGQGWGYTF. CDR3 sequence (DNA): TGTGCCAGCAGCTCCACATGGGGACAGGGTTGGGGCTACACCTTC. Full variable domain (outside the CDR3, taken from reference TRBV7-2 and TRBJ1-2): GAGVSQSPSNKVTEKGKDVELRCDPISGHTALYWYRQSLGQGLEFLIYFQGNSAPDKSGLPSDRFSAERTGGSVSTLTIQRTQQEDSAVYLCASSSTWGQGWGYTFGSGTRLTVV.

The chain has TRBV27 and TRBJ2-1; D is unclear. Germline CDR1 is MNHEY and CDR2 is SMNVEV (reference sequence). The CDR3 loop spans 13 amino acids. The V end was cut by 0 bases, the J end by 3 bases, with 3 bases between. CDR3 residues: CASSLSRYNEQFF. The CDR3 DNA sequence: TGTGCCAGCAGTTTATCTCGCTACAATGAGCAGTTCTTC.

The chain recombines TRBV6-1 with TRBJ2-2; tentative D call: TRBD2 (5 bases). V lost 4 bases, J lost 1 base, and 7 bases lay in between. The CDR3 runs to 14 residues. CDR1 is MNHNS, CDR2 SASEGT, per germline. CDR3 nucleotide sequence: TGTGCCAGCAGTGTAAGCGGGAACACCGGGGAGCTGTTTTTT. Its translation: CASSVSGNTGELFF.

The chain uses TRBV28 and TRBJ2-1; 12 bases align to TRBD1. This CDR3 contains 18 residues. J was trimmed by 8 bases and V by 1 base; bases with no gene match: 12. Germline CDR1 is MDHEN and CDR2 is SYDVKM. CDR3 loop: CASSLLGMGTGGLYEQFF. The CDR3 coding sequence is TGTGCCAGCAGTTTATTGGGTATGGGGACAGGGGGCTTGTATGAGCAGTTCTTC.

The rearrangement links TRBV4-3 to TRBJ2-2, with 8 bases aligning to TRBD1. Germline assignment: CDR1 LGHNA and CDR2 YSLEER. The CDR3 spans 14 residues. Trimming at V came to 4 bases and at J to 6 bases, leaving 4 bases not matched to a gene. CDR3 region: CASSPDRGSGELFF. CDR3 nucleotide sequence: TGCGCCAGCAGCCCTGACAGGGGATCCGGGGAGCTGTTTTTT.

The chain joins TRBV6-5 to TRBJ2-1; possibly TRBD2 for D (5 bases). The CDR3 totals 15 residues. The V gene's germline CDR1 is MNHEY and CDR2 SVGAGI. The V and J ends lost 6 bases and 2 bases respectively, with 14 bases between them. CDR3 sequence reads: CASRAVAEAYNEQFF. The CDR3 region has the DNA TGTGCCAGCAGGGCGGTGGCGGAGGCCTACAATGAGCAGTTCTTC.

The gene calls are TRBV7-3 and TRBJ2-6; TRBD1 matches 7 bases. This CDR3 comprises 16 residues. Losses at the gene ends were 8 bases for V and 0 bases for J; bases not matched to a gene: 7. Germline V CDR1 and CDR2: SGHTA, FQGTGA. CDR3 amino acids: CASSRDSTSGANVLTF. CDR3 in DNA: TGTGCCAGCTCCCGGGACAGTACCTCTGGGGCCAACGTCCTGACTTTC.

This chain links TRBV6-1 with TRBJ2-7; TRBD2 matches at 9 bases. Germline CDR1 reads MNHNS; CDR2 reads SASEGT. Losses at the gene ends were 10 bases for V and 5 bases for J; bases not matched to a gene: 12. The CDR3 is 14 residues long. CDR3 protein: CANESGTSKNEQYF. The CDR3, as DNA: TGTGCCAACGAAAGCGGGACTAGCAAGAACGAGCAGTACTTC.